This is a list of T cell receptor beta chains from one sample in a study of identical twins. TCRdb analysed the 5' RACE reads with MiXCR anew, one entry per CDR3 protein. The sample has some 500,000 distinct CDR3 sequences, approximately 10% seen once. This same sample was also taken into another study, of yellow fever vaccine responses in identical twins.

Sequenced material: PBMCs. These receptors all come from a woman under 30 in good health. CDR3s leave out the opening cysteine and the closing phenylalanine or tryptophan. A D gene is named only where the DNA matches it firmly. Clone size is not always given. Where it is, it says once, few, many or a class for expanded clones.

cdr3_aa clone_size j_call d_call v_call
ASRDQTGTVRADTQY many TRBJ2-3 NA TRBV6-8
ASTLAGGREQF many TRBJ2-1 TRBD2 TRBV6-6
AWSVQLLVDEQF NA TRBJ2-1 NA TRBV30
ASSPEGSAYEQY few TRBJ2-7 NA TRBV5-1
ASSPQVGNTEAF few TRBJ1-1 NA TRBV3-1
ASSLALAGTYEQY NA TRBJ2-7 TRBD2 TRBV7-2
AISESGASSGANVLT many TRBJ2-6 NA TRBV10-3
ASSSGTSAQETQY few TRBJ2-5 TRBD2 TRBV2
ASSLNHEQY many TRBJ2-7 NA TRBV7-2
ATSRGLNGYT few TRBJ1-2 NA TRBV24-1
ASSYLRGKGDEKLF few TRBJ1-4 NA TRBV6-5
ASSLQKKNIQY many TRBJ2-4 NA TRBV12-3/TRBV12-4
ASSPLQGAGELF many TRBJ2-2 TRBD1 TRBV3-1
AWSFGLAGQETQY NA TRBJ2-5 TRBD2 TRBV30
ASSPQADGSPLH many TRBJ1-6 NA TRBV7-2
ASSQEAGGPRNIQY NA TRBJ2-4 TRBD2 TRBV4-3
AISESLAGHNEQF NA TRBJ2-1 TRBD2 TRBV10-3
ASSLVKVTEAF few TRBJ1-1 NA TRBV7-2
ASRPGLAAPSTDTQY few TRBJ2-3 TRBD2 TRBV7-9
SVVHSGASGRVGEQY few TRBJ2-7 TRBD2 TRBV29-1
ASSAGTGGPDTQY NA TRBJ2-3 TRBD1 TRBV7-9
ASSFGLAEYNEQF many TRBJ2-1 TRBD2 TRBV7-9
SVVGATNYNEQF many TRBJ2-1 NA TRBV29-1
ASSPGQGVNEQF many TRBJ2-1 TRBD1 TRBV5-1
ASSTGLARHEQY few TRBJ2-7 TRBD2 TRBV5-6
ASSWFPGYPYEQY many TRBJ2-7 NA TRBV12-3/TRBV12-4
ASSYSPRSSGRVNEQF NA TRBJ2-1 TRBD2 TRBV6-2/TRBV6-3
ASSPDSGGLYEQY few TRBJ2-7 TRBD2 TRBV14
ATSGRDWGMSGELF few TRBJ2-2 NA TRBV24-1
ASSPWISTDTQY NA TRBJ2-3 NA TRBV6-1
ASSQDWTSGRTYNEQF many TRBJ2-1 TRBD2 TRBV4-1
SATELSNQPQH many TRBJ1-5 NA TRBV20-1